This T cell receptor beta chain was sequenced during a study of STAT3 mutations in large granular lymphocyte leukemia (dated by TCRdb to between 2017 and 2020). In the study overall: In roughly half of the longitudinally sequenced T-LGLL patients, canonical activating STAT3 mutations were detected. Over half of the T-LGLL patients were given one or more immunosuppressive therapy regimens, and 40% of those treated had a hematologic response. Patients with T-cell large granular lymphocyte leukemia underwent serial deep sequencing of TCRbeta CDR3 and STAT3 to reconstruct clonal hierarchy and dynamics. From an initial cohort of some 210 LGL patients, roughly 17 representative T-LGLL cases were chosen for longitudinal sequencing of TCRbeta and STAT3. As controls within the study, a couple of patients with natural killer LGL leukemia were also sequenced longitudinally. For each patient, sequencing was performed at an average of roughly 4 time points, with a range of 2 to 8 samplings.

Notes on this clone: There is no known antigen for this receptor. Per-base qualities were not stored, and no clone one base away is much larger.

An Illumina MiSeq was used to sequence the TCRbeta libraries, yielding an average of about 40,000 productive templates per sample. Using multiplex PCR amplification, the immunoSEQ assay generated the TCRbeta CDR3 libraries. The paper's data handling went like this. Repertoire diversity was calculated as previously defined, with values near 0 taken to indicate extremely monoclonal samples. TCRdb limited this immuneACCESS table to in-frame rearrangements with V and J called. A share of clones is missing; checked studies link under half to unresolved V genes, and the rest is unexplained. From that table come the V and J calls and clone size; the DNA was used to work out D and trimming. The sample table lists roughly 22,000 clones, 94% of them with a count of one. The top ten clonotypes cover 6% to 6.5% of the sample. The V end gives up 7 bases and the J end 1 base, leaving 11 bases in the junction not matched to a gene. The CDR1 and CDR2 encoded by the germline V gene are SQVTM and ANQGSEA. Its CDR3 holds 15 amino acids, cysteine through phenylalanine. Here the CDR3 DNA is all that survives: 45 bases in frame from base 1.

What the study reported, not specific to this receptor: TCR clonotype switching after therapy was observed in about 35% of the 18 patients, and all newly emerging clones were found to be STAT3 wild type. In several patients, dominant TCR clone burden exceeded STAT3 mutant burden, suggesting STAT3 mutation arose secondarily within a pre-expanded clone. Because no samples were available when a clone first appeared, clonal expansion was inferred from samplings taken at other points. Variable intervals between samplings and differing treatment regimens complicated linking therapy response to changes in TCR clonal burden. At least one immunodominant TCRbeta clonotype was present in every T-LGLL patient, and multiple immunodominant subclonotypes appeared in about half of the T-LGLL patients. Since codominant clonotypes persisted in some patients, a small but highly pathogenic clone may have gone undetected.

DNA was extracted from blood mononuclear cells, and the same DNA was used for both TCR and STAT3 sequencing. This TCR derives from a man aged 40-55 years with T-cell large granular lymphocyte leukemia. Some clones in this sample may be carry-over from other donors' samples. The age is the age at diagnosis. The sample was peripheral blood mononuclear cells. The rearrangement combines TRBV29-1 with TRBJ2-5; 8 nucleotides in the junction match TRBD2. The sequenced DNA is TGCAGCGCGGGGGGGCAGGGTCTATCCCAAGAGACCCAGTACTTC. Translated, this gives CSAGGQGLSQETQYF.